This TCR beta chain was obtained from a study of OX40 agonist ivuxolimab in advanced cancers. Autoimmune disease history or systemic immunosuppression meant exclusion. Germline assignment: CDR1 SGDLS and CDR2 YYNGEE. The CDR3 totals 16 residues. V was cut by 2 bases and J by 3 bases, with 15 bases left in between. This clone was detected only once. Its antigen is not known. Only in-frame clones appear in the TCRdb table, and some are missing; sequencing was by immunoSEQ multiplex PCR. The profile covers some 76,000 clones, with around nine tenths appearing a single time and around 0.8% taken by the ten largest. Overall study results and limits: At 0.1 to 3.0 mg/kg, clonal expansion of CD4+ and CD8+ blood T cells had occurred by week 6. Antigen targets of the expanded peripheral T cells went undetermined.

The chain couples TRBV9 to TRBJ2-1; D may be TRBD1 or TRBD2 (6 bases each). This sequence originates from an adult with an advanced solid tumor such as melanoma, head and neck, liver or kidney cancer. Sample: CD4+ or CD8+ T cells sorted from blood, taken in a trial of the OX40 agonist ivuxolimab. The CDR3 protein is CASSVDGGSFYNEQFF. For the CDR3, the DNA is TGTGCCAGCAGCGTCGACGGGGGCAGTTTCTACAATGAGCAGTTCTTC.